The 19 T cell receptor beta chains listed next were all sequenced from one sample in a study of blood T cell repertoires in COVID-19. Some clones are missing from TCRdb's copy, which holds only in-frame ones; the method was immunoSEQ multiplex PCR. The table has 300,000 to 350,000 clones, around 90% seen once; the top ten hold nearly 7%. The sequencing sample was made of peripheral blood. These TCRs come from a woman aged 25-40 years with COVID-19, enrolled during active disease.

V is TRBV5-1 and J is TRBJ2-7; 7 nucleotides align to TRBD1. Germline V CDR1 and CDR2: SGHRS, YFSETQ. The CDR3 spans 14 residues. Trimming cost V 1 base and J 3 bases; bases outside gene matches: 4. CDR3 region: CASSLKGGVYEQYF. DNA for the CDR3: TGCGCCAGCAGCTTGAAAGGGGGCGTCTACGAGCAGTACTTC. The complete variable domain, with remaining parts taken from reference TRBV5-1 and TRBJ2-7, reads KAGVTQTPRYLIKTRGQQVTLSCSPISGHRSVSWYQQTPGQGLQFLFEYFSETQRNKGNFPGRFSGRQFSNSRSEMNVSTLELGDSALYLCASSLKGGVYEQYFGPGTRLTVT.

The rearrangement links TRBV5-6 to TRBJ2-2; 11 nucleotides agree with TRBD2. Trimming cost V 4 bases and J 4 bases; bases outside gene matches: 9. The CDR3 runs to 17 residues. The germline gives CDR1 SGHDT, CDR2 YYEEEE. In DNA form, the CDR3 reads TGTGCCAGCAGCCGCGGGGGGACTAGCGGCCCCACCGGGGAGCTGTTTTTT. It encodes CASSRGGTSGPTGELFF.

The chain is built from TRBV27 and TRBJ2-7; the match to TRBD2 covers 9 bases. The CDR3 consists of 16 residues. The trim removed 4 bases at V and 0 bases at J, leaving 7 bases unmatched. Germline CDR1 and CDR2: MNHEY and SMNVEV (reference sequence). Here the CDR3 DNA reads TGTGCCAGCAGTTCGACCGGACTAGCGACCTCCTACGAGCAGTACTTC. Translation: CASSSTGLATSYEQYF.

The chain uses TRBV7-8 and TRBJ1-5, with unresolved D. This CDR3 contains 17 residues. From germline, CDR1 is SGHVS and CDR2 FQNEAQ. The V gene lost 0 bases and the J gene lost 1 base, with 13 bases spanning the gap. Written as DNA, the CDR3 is TGTGCCAGCAGCTTAGCGTTTTCAGGCACGAGCAATCAGCCCCAGCATTTT. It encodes CASSLAFSGTSNQPQHF.

The DNA of the CDR3 is TGCAGCGTGTCTAGCGGGAGGGCCTCGGGGGAGCAGTTCTTC. Amino acids: CSVSSGRASGEQFF. V gene TRBV29-1 combines with J gene TRBJ2-1, with 12 bases matching TRBD2. V dropped 6 bases and J dropped 10; count of bases not matched to a gene: 10. The length of the CDR3 is 14 residues. CDR1 and CDR2 (germline): SQVTM, ANQGSEA.

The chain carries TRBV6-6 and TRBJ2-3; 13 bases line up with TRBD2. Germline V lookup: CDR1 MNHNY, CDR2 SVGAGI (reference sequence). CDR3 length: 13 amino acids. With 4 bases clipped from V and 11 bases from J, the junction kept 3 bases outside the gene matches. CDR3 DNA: TGTGCCAGCAGTTTGACTAGCGGGAGGAAGCAGTATTTT. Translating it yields CASSLTSGRKQYF.

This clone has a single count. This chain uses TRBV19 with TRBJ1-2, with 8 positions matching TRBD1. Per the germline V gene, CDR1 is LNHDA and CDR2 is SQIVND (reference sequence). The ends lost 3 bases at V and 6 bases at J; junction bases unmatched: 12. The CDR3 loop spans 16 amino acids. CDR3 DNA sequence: TGTGCCAGTAGTATGAGGGGCAGGGGGCTACCGGATGGCTACACCTTC. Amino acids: CASSMRGRGLPDGYTF.

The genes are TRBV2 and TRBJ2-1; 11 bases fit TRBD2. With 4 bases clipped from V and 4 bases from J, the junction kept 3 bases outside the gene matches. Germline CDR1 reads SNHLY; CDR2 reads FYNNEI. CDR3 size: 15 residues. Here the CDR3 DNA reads TGTGCCAGCAGTGGGACTAGCGGGCCTTACAATGAGCAGTTCTTC. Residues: CASSGTSGPYNEQFF.

Here the CDR3 reads CASSYGDRPNTEAFF. The CDR3 bases are TGTGCCAGCAGTTATGGGGACAGGCCGAACACTGAAGCTTTCTTT. The chain uses TRBV27 and TRBJ1-1; 8 nucleotides align to TRBD1. CDR1 MNHEY and CDR2 SMNVEV come from the germline V gene (reference sequence). The CDR3 is made up of 15 amino acids. The V and J ends lost 4 bases and 1 base, in that order; junction bases with no gene match: 5.

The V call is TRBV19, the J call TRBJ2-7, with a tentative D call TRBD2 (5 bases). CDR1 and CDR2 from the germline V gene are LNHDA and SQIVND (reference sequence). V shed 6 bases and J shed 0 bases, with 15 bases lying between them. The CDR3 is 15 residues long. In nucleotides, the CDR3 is TGTGCCAGTAGCAACGGGGATAGCCGCTCCTACGAGCAGTACTTC. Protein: CASSNGDSRSYEQYF.

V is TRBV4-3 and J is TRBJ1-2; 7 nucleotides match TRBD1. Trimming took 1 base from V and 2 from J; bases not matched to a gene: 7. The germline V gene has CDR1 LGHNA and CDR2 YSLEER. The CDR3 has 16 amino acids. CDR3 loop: CASSQGVWDRNYGYTF. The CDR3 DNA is TGCGCCAGCAGCCAAGGTGTCTGGGACAGAAACTATGGCTACACCTTC.

CDR3 sequence (DNA): TGTGCCAGCAGCCGGGGCCCCTTGCAGTACTTC. Its translation is CASSRGPLQYF. The V gene is TRBV3-1 (or the pseudogene TRBV3-2), the J gene TRBJ2-7; a possible D gene is TRBD1 (5 bases). V lost 4 bases, J lost 9 bases, and 10 bases lay in between. The CDR3 sequence is 11 residues long. CDR1 is LGHDT and CDR2 is YNNKEL in the germline V gene (reference sequence).

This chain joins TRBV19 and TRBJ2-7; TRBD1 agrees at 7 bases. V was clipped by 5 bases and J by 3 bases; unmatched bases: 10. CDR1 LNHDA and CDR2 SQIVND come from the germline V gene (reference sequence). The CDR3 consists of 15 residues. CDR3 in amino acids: CASSALQGPHYEQYF. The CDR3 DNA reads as TGTGCCAGTAGTGCTTTACAGGGGCCTCACTACGAGCAGTACTTC. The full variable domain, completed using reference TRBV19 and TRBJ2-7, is DGGITQSPKYLFRKEGQNVTLSCEQNLNHDAMYWYRQDPGQGLRLIYYSQIVNDFQKGDIAEGYSVSREKKESFPLTVTSAQKNPTAFYLCASSALQGPHYEQYFGPGTRLTVT.

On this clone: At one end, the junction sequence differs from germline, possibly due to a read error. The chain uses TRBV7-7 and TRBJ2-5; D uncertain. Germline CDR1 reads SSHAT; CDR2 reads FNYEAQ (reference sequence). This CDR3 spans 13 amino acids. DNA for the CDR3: TGTGCTAGCAGCTTATGGGCGCTTGAGACCCAGTACTTC. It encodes CASSLWALETQYF.

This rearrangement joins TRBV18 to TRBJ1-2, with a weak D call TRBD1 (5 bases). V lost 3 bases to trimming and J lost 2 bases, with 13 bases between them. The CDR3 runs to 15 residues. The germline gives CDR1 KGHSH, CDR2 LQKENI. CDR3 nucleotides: TGTGCCAGCTCACCGGCAGGGCAGGGAAACTATGGCTACACCTTC. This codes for CASSPAGQGNYGYTF.

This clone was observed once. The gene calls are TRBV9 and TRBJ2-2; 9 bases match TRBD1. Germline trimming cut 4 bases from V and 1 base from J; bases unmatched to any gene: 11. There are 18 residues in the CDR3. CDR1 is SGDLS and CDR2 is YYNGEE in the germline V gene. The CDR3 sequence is CASSIVPGQGLNTGELFF. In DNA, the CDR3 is TGTGCCAGCAGCATAGTCCCGGGACAGGGTTTGAACACCGGGGAGCTGTTTTTT.

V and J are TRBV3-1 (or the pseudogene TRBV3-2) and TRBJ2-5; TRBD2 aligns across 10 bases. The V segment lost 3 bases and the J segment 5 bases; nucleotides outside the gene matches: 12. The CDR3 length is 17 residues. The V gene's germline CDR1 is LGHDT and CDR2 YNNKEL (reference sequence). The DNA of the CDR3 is TGTGCCAGCAGCCAGGACTTCACTAGCGGGATGCGGGAGACCCAGTACTTC. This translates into CASSQDFTSGMRETQYF.

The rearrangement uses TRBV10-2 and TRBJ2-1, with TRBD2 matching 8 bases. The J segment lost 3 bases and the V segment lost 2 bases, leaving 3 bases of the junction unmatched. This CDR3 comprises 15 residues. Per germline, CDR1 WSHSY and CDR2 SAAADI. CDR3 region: CASSEGGRSYNEQFF. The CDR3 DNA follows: TGCGCCAGCAGTGAGGGCGGGAGGAGCTACAATGAGCAGTTCTTC.

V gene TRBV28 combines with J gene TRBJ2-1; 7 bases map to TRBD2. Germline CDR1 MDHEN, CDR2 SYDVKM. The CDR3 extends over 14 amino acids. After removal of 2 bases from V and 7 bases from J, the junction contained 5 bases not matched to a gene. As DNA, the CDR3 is TGTGCCAGCAGTTTAGCGGGAGCAGCTAATGAGCAGTTCTTC. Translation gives CASSLAGAANEQFF.